A single sample is the source of the 24 T cell receptor beta chains below, sequenced in a study of T cells after yellow fever vaccination. MiXCR was run by TCRdb on the 5' RACE reads, yielding one entry per CDR3 protein. Of about 430,000 distinct CDR3 sequences in the sample, 18% were seen once. The sample here was PBMCs, taken before the yellow fever booster vaccination. The receptors stem from a man in his late teens or twenties who received the YFV17D yellow fever vaccine.

The V and J genes are TRBV5-4 and TRBJ2-2; 9 positions match TRBD1. Per germline, CDR1 SGHNT and CDR2 YYREEE (reference sequence). V was clipped by 5 bases and J by 5 bases; unmatched bases: 7. This CDR3 is built from 15 residues. CDR3 protein: CASRMRDRDTGELFF. DNA for the CDR3: TGTGCCAGCAGGATGAGGGACAGGGATACCGGGGAGCTGTTTTTT.

V usage is TRBV4-1 and J usage is TRBJ2-3; weak D call: TRBD2 (5 bases). V lost 3 bases and J 2 bases, leaving 15 bases between the germline ends. The CDR3 is made up of 16 amino acids. The V gene's germline CDR1 is MGHRA and CDR2 YSYEKL. The CDR3 DNA sequence: TGCGCCAGCAGCCACGTCTTACGCGGGCACACAGATACGCAGTATTTT. Translating it yields CASSHVLRGHTDTQYF.

The chain uses TRBV24-1 and TRBJ1-4; 8 bases map to TRBD1. Germline assignment: CDR1 KGHDR and CDR2 SFDVKD. This CDR3 region has 15 residues. V lost 3 bases and J lost 6; bases outside the gene matches: 5. CDR3 sequence: CATSDPGQGDEKLFF. The CDR3, as DNA: TGTGCCACCAGTGATCCTGGACAGGGTGATGAAAAACTGTTTTTT.

This clonotype was counted only a few times. This sequence joins TRBV7-3 and TRBJ2-1; 13 bases align to TRBD2. V shed 4 bases and J 7 bases; nucleotides not matched to a gene: 7. This CDR3 contains 16 residues. Looked up from germline, CDR1 is SGHTA and CDR2 is FQGTGA. CDR3 DNA sequence: TGTGCCAGCAGCTCCAAAGGGACTAGCGGGGAGAATGAGCAGTTCTTC. It encodes CASSSKGTSGENEQFF.

The table lists this clonotype with a few counts. The rearrangement links TRBV7-2 to TRBJ1-5; D is unclear. Germline CDR1 is SGHTA and CDR2 is FQGNSA. This CDR3 region has 14 residues. V shed 1 base and J shed 4 bases, with 8 bases lying between them. The CDR3: CASSLESGNQPQHF. In DNA form, the CDR3 reads TGTGCCAGCAGCTTAGAATCTGGGAATCAGCCCCAGCATTTT.

V gene TRBV5-1 combines with J gene TRBJ2-2; 7 bases map to TRBD1. The CDR3 runs 15 residues. J lost 5 bases, V lost 3 bases, and 7 bases had no gene match. Looked up from germline, CDR1 is SGHRS and CDR2 is YFSETQ. CDR3 region: CASSYTTGITGELFF. The CDR3 DNA is TGCGCCAGCAGCTATACGACAGGGATAACCGGGGAGCTGTTTTTT.

This clonotype turned up a few times. V gene TRBV4-1 combines with J gene TRBJ2-7; TRBD2 is a possible D gene (5 bases). The ends were cut back, 5 bases at V and 3 bases at J, with 14 bases in the middle. This CDR3 contains 14 residues. Germline CDR1 MGHRA, CDR2 YSYEKL. CDR3 amino acids: CASSKAVGIYEQYV. CDR3 DNA: TGCGCCAGCAGCAAAGCGGTGGGAATCTACGAGCAGTACGTC.

The CDR3 nucleotides are TGTGCCAGCAGCTTAGAGGGTCACGAGCAGTACTTC. It encodes CASSLEGHEQYF. The chain recombines TRBV11-2 with TRBJ2-7; D remains unclear. Germline assignment: CDR1 SGHAT and CDR2 FQNNGV. The V gene lost 0 bases and the J gene lost 5 bases, with 5 bases spanning the gap. CDR3 length: 12 amino acids.

This clonotype was seen only a few times. The chain combines TRBV4-3 with TRBJ2-3, with 8 bases identical to TRBD2. CDR3 size: 16 residues. Germline CDR1 is LGHNA and CDR2 is YSLEER. V lost 1 base to trimming and J lost 2 bases; unmatched junction nucleotides: 5. CDR3 in amino acids: CASSQGLAGNTDTQYF. In nucleotides, the CDR3 is TGCGCCAGCAGCCAAGGGCTAGCGGGCAACACAGATACGCAGTATTTT.

This CDR3 reads CASSVPLAGGGETQYF. Written as DNA, the CDR3 is TGTGCCAGCAGCGTCCCACTAGCGGGGGGAGGAGAGACCCAGTACTTC. The V gene is TRBV7-9, the J gene TRBJ2-5; 12 bases are a match to TRBD2. Germline-derived CDR1 and CDR2 are SEHNR and FQNEAQ (reference sequence). The V and J ends lost 5 bases and 4 bases, in that order; junction bases with no gene match: 8. The CDR3 covers 16 residues. The whole variable domain, remainder taken from reference TRBV7-9 and TRBJ2-5, is DTGVSQNPRHKITKRGQNVTFRCDPISEHNRLYWYRQTLGQGPEFLTYFQNEAQLEKSRLLSDRFSAERPKGSFSTLEIQRTEQGDSAMYLCASSVPLAGGGETQYFGPGTRLLVL.

The sample holds many counts of this clonotype. This chain uses TRBV11-1 with TRBJ2-3, with D maybe TRBD1 (6 bases). Looked up from germline, CDR1 is SGHAT and CDR2 is FQDESV (reference sequence). V lost 3 bases to trimming and J lost 1 base, with 11 bases between them. The length of the CDR3 is 15 residues. The DNA of the CDR3 is TGTGCCAGCAGCTTTGACAGGTTGGGCACAGATACGCAGTATTTT. It is translated as CASSFDRLGTDTQYF.

This clonotype was seen a handful of times. The CDR3 region is CASQWDSSEKLFF. The CDR3 DNA reads TGTGCCAGTCAATGGGACAGTTCTGAAAAACTGTTTTTT. The J gene is TRBJ1-4, the V gene TRBV5-4; 7 nucleotides agree with TRBD1. CDR3 length equals 13 residues. The trim removed 8 bases at V and 7 bases at J, leaving 8 bases unmatched. CDR1 is SGHNT, CDR2 YYREEE, per germline (reference sequence).

Only a few counts were recorded for this clonotype. The chain has TRBV7-9 and TRBJ2-1; 10 bases align to TRBD2. Trimming removed 5 bases from V and 5 bases from J; junction bases left unmatched: 6. There are 15 residues in the CDR3. Per germline, CDR1 SEHNR and CDR2 FQNEAQ (reference sequence). For the CDR3, the DNA is TGTGCCAGCAGCGAGCGGGGGGGTAGGGACAATGAGCAGTTCTTC. It yields the protein CASSERGGRDNEQFF. Supplemented by reference TRBV7-9 and TRBJ2-1, the full variable domain reads DTGVSQNPRHKITKRGQNVTFRCDPISEHNRLYWYRQTLGQGPEFLTYFQNEAQLEKSRLLSDRFSAERPKGSFSTLEIQRTEQGDSAMYLCASSERGGRDNEQFFGPGTRLTVL.

The table lists this clonotype with many counts. The chain is built from TRBV12-3 or TRBV12-4 and TRBJ2-2; no clear D. The CDR3 loop spans 13 amino acids. Trimming shortened V by 6 bases and J by 5 bases, and 10 bases separated the two germline ends. CDR3 sequence reads: CASSPYVTGELFF. CDR3 nucleotides: TGTGCCAGCAGCCCCTATGTTACCGGGGAGCTGTTTTTT.

The genes are TRBV12-3 or TRBV12-4 and TRBJ2-5, with D unresolved. This CDR3 is 13 amino acids long. V gave up 2 bases and J gave up 2 bases, with 6 bases separating them. The CDR3 DNA follows: TGTGCCAGCAGTTTATGGGGACAAGAGACCCAGTACTTC. It is translated as CASSLWGQETQYF.

Concerning this clonotype itself: The junction departs from germline at one end; a sequencing error may be responsible. This chain uses TRBV12-3 or TRBV12-4 with TRBJ2-2; TRBD1 matches at 8 bases. The CDR3 is 15 residues long. CDR3 coding DNA: TGTGCCAGCAGTACAAGGACAGGGTCCACCCGGGAGCTGTTTTTT. The encoded protein is CASSTRTGSTRELFF.

The chain has TRBV6-1 and TRBJ2-5; 7 bases align to TRBD2. From germline, CDR1 is MNHNS and CDR2 SASEGT. Unmatched junction bases numbered 6, after V lost 7 bases and J lost 1 base. The CDR3 totals 14 residues. CDR3 sequence: CASKERGTQETQYF. CDR3 bases: TGTGCCAGCAAGGAGCGGGGTACCCAAGAGACCCAGTACTTC.

This clonotype was recorded a few times. The genes are TRBV4-1 and TRBJ1-1; tentatively, D is TRBD1 (6 bases). Looked up from germline, CDR1 is MGHRA and CDR2 is YSYEKL. The CDR3 is 13 residues long. Deletions cut 4 bases from V and 6 bases from J, with 12 bases between. CDR3 nucleotides: TGCGCCAGCAGCCCCAGGGGACGCCCTGAAGCTTTCTTT. Translated, it gives CASSPRGRPEAFF.

The chain combines TRBV29-1 with TRBJ2-7; TRBD1 aligns across 7 bases. The V segment lost 7 bases and the J segment 2 bases; nucleotides outside the gene matches: 5. This CDR3 contains 12 residues. Germline V gene lookup returns CDR1 SQVTM and CDR2 ANQGSEA. Written as DNA, the CDR3 is TGCAGCGCCGAGGACAGGACCTACGAGCAGTACTTC. It yields the protein CSAEDRTYEQYF.

V gene TRBV20-1 combines with J gene TRBJ1-4; D possibly corresponds to TRBD1 (6 bases). V dropped 4 bases and J dropped 5 bases, with 14 bases sitting between them. This CDR3 spans 14 amino acids. CDR1 is DFQATT and CDR2 is SNEGSKA in the germline V gene (reference sequence). In DNA form, the CDR3 reads TGCAGTGCTATTCCGGGGGGCCTAAATGAAAAACTGTTTTTT. Encoded protein: CSAIPGGLNEKLFF.

The V and J genes are TRBV29-1 and TRBJ2-1, with 9 bases matching TRBD1. Germline V lookup: CDR1 SQVTM, CDR2 ANQGSEA. The CDR3 covers 15 residues. Trimming removed 7 bases from V and 0 bases from J; junction bases left unmatched: 7. CDR3 sequence: CSARGQGGSYNEQFF. CDR3 DNA sequence: TGCAGCGCCCGGGGACAGGGAGGCTCCTACAATGAGCAGTTCTTC.

This clonotype was recorded a few times. J is TRBJ1-5 and V is TRBV5-1, with 11 nucleotides matching TRBD1. V trimming: 4 bases; J trimming: 6 bases; junction bases outside the gene matches: 3. CDR1 SGHRS and CDR2 YFSETQ come from the germline V gene. The CDR3 is 14 residues long. The CDR3 nucleotides are TGCGCCAGCAGCACGGGGACAGGGGGTCAGCCCCAGCATTTT. It specifies CASSTGTGGQPQHF.

The chain is built from TRBV15 and TRBJ2-1; 12 bases align to TRBD2. J lost 12 bases, V lost 3 bases, and 12 bases had no gene match. The V gene's germline CDR1 is LNHNV and CDR2 YYDKDF (reference sequence). The CDR3 spans 16 residues. The DNA of the CDR3 is TGTGCCACCAGCAGCGGTGGGACTAGCGGGCGCCTGGGGCAGTTCTTC. It codes for CATSSGGTSGRLGQFF.

The rearrangement joins TRBV29-1 to TRBJ2-1; 8 bases agree with TRBD2. This CDR3 contains 15 residues. V shed 7 bases and J 2 bases; nucleotides not matched to a gene: 10. The germline V gene has CDR1 SQVTM and CDR2 ANQGSEA. The CDR3 region has the DNA TGCAGCGGGAGCGTAGCGGGACGAGCCTACAATGAGCAGTTCTTC. This sequence encodes CSGSVAGRAYNEQFF.